Following are 22 T cell receptor beta chains from one sample sequenced in a study of blood T cell repertoires in COVID-19. Only in-frame clones appear in the TCRdb table, and some are missing; sequencing was by immunoSEQ multiplex PCR. The sample yields about 290,000 clones, around 90% seen once. Specimen: PBMCs or T cells enriched from blood (not recorded which). The receptors originated from a woman aged 40-49 years who had recovered from COVID-19.

CDR3 loop: CASSQKNSNTGELFF. The CDR3 DNA follows: TGCGCCAGCAGCCAAAAGAACAGTAACACCGGGGAGCTGTTTTTT. V and J are TRBV4-1 and TRBJ2-2; no clear D gene. The CDR3 length is 15 residues. V dropped 2 bases and J dropped 2 bases, with 9 bases sitting between them. Germline V gene sequence: CDR1 MGHRA, CDR2 YSYEKL.

This clone was recorded once. The chain recombines TRBV2 with TRBJ1-2, with a tentative D call TRBD1 (5 bases). This CDR3 is built from 15 residues. Trimming took off 7 bases at V and 5 bases at J, with 20 bases between the two ends. Germline CDR1 reads SNHLY; CDR2 reads FYNNEI. CDR3 residues: CASTGRGRVGYGYTF. CDR3 DNA sequence: TGTGCCAGCACTGGGAGGGGCCGAGTTGGATATGGCTACACCTTC.

This chain connects TRBV10-3 to TRBJ2-1; 10 bases are shared with TRBD2. The CDR3 has 15 residues. Germline values: CDR1 ENHRY, CDR2 SYGVKD. With 4 bases clipped from V and 7 bases from J, the junction kept 7 bases outside the gene matches. CDR3: CAISGLAGVRNEQFF. CDR3 coding DNA: TGTGCCATCAGTGGGCTAGCGGGAGTGAGGAATGAGCAGTTCTTC.

The count of this clone is one. V usage is TRBV4-1 and J usage is TRBJ1-1; D is unresolved. The ends were cut back, 1 base at V and 1 base at J, with 19 bases in the middle. Germline CDR1 and CDR2: MGHRA and YSYEKL. The CDR3 has 18 amino acids. CDR3 sequence (DNA): TGCGCCAGCAGCCAAGTCCCCCTAGCGTCGTCGGGGAACACTGAAGCTTTCTTT. It yields the protein CASSQVPLASSGNTEAFF.

The J gene is TRBJ1-2, the V gene TRBV7-9; 8 bases align to TRBD1. The CDR3 consists of 14 residues. Trimming took 1 base from V and 8 from J; bases not matched to a gene: 6. CDR1 is SEHNR, CDR2 FQNEAQ, per germline (reference sequence). The CDR3 nucleotides are TGTGCCAGCAGCTTAGACGGGACAGGATCGGGCTACACCTTC. The encoded protein is CASSLDGTGSGYTF. The full variable domain, rest sourced from reference TRBV7-9 and TRBJ1-2, is DTGVSQNPRHKITKRGQNVTFRCDPISEHNRLYWYRQTLGQGPEFLTYFQNEAQLEKSRLLSDRFSAERPKGSFSTLEIQRTEQGDSAMYLCASSLDGTGSGYTFGSGTRLTVV.

The chain recombines TRBV7-9 with TRBJ1-1; tentatively, D is TRBD1 (6 bases). Germline-derived CDR1 and CDR2 are SEHNR and FQNEAQ (reference sequence). The CDR3 covers 12 residues. V gave up 1 base and J gave up 9 bases, with 9 bases separating them. The CDR3 DNA reads TGTGCCAGCAGCTTAGGGACAGAGAAAGCTTTCTTT. Its translation is CASSLGTEKAFF.

This clone was counted between two and nine times. The gene calls are TRBV10-3 and TRBJ1-1; D remains ambiguous. The germline V gene encodes CDR1 ENHRY and CDR2 SYGVKD. The V end lost 0 bases, the J end lost 1 base, and 12 bases lay between the germline ends. The CDR3 runs to 16 residues. This CDR3 is CAISESSRLGNTEAFF. The CDR3 nucleotides read TGTGCCATCAGTGAGTCCAGCAGGCTCGGGAACACTGAAGCTTTCTTT.

The chain has TRBV24-1 and TRBJ1-2; TRBD1 might be the D (6 bases). With 5 bases removed from V and 0 bases from J, the gap between germline ends came to 15 bases. Per germline, CDR1 KGHDR and CDR2 SFDVKD. The CDR3 consists of 16 residues. The CDR3 DNA follows: TGTGCCACCAGTGCTAGAGGACAGACAGCTAACTATGGCTACACCTTC. Translated, it gives CATSARGQTANYGYTF.

V usage is TRBV4-2 and J usage is TRBJ2-7; TRBD1 matches 7 bases. The CDR3 extends over 14 amino acids. V shed 4 bases and J 0 bases; nucleotides not matched to a gene: 3. The V gene's germline CDR1 is LGHNA and CDR2 YNFKEQ. The CDR3 region is CASSPEGASYEQYF. CDR3 DNA: TGTGCCAGCAGCCCTGAGGGGGCCTCCTACGAGCAGTACTTC.

The V call is TRBV4-1, the J call TRBJ1-6, with unresolved D. The CDR3 covers 16 residues. Germline CDR1 MGHRA, CDR2 YSYEKL. V lost 4 bases, J lost 9 bases, and 19 bases lay in between. The CDR3 is CASSRRQPDNGSPLHF. The CDR3 bases are TGCGCCAGCAGCCGCCGTCAGCCCGACAATGGTTCACCCCTCCACTTT.

The rearrangement links TRBV28 to TRBJ1-3; TRBD1 matches at 9 bases. With V trimmed by 3 bases and J by 5 bases, 8 bases remained unmatched. Germline V lookup: CDR1 MDHEN, CDR2 SYDVKM. This CDR3 region has 16 residues. For the CDR3, the DNA is TGTGCCAGCAGTTTTCCCCGGACAGGGGCTAGAAACACCATATATTTT. Translating it yields CASSFPRTGARNTIYF.

The chain links TRBV5-1 to TRBJ2-7; 13 bases agree with TRBD2. This CDR3 has 16 residues. Looked up from germline, CDR1 is SGHRS and CDR2 is YFSETQ. Losses at the gene ends were 4 bases for V and 1 base for J; bases not matched to a gene: 5. CDR3 sequence (DNA): TGCGCCAGCAGCCGCCTGACTAGCGGGGGGTCCTACGAGCAGTACTTC. Its translation is CASSRLTSGGSYEQYF. The complete variable domain, with remaining parts taken from reference TRBV5-1 and TRBJ2-7, reads KAGVTQTPRYLIKTRGQQVTLSCSPISGHRSVSWYQQTPGQGLQFLFEYFSETQRNKGNFPGRFSGRQFSNSRSEMNVSTLELGDSALYLCASSRLTSGGSYEQYFGPGTRLTVT.

This chain connects TRBV19 to TRBJ1-3, with TRBD1 matching 8 bases. The CDR3 has 13 amino acids. The J segment lost 4 bases and the V segment lost 10 bases, leaving 6 bases of the junction unmatched. The germline CDR1 and CDR2 sequences are LNHDA and SQIVND (reference sequence). The CDR3 DNA follows: TGTGCCACCCAAGCAGGGGGCGGAAACACCATATATTTT. Translated: CATQAGGGNTIYF.

Regarding this clone: One base away lies a much larger clone, so this may be a sequencing read error. Other nucleotide sequences in the sample specify the same CDR3. J is TRBJ2-2 and V is TRBV14; TRBD1 matches 10 bases. Germline V gene data show CDR1 as SGHDN and CDR2 as FVKESK. Losses at the gene ends were 2 bases for V and 5 bases for J; bases not matched to a gene: 14. The CDR3 consists of 19 residues. The DNA of the CDR3 is TGTGCCAGCAGCCAATACACACTGGGACAGGGGACCTCTACCGGGGAGCTGTTTTTT. Its translation is CASSQYTLGQGTSTGELFF.

As to this clone: This may arise from a read error, as a much more abundant clone is one base away. The chain has TRBV27 and TRBJ1-2; 8 nucleotides line up with TRBD1. The J segment lost 2 bases and the V segment lost 6 bases, leaving 2 bases of the junction unmatched. The CDR3 covers 13 residues. Germline CDR1 is MNHEY and CDR2 is SMNVEV (reference sequence). The CDR3 spells CASSRDRNYGYTF. The CDR3 DNA follows: TGTGCCAGCAGCCGGGACAGGAACTATGGCTACACCTTC.

The chain carries TRBV27 and TRBJ1-5; D gene unclear. The CDR3 is made up of 13 amino acids. Looked up from germline, CDR1 is MNHEY and CDR2 is SMNVEV (reference sequence). V shed 2 bases and J shed 11 bases, with 13 bases lying between them. DNA for the CDR3: TGTGCCAGCAGTTTAACCGGGTTGGAGGCCCAGCATTTT. Translated, it gives CASSLTGLEAQHF.

The chain links TRBV6-2 or TRBV6-3 to TRBJ1-1; unclear D gene. V dropped 5 bases and J dropped 11 bases, with 15 bases sitting between them. The CDR3 length is 12 residues. CDR1 is MNHEY, CDR2 SVGEGT, per germline. CDR3 in DNA: TGTGCCAGCAGTAACCCAAGCACGAGCGCTTTCTTT. It yields the protein CASSNPSTSAFF.

The CDR3 coding sequence is TGTGCCAGCAGGATTACAATCTCAGATACGCAGTATTTT. It specifies CASRITISDTQYF. This chain connects TRBV7-9 to TRBJ2-3; D remains unclear. From germline, CDR1 is SEHNR and CDR2 FQNEAQ (reference sequence). The germline V and J ends were trimmed by 6 bases and 4 bases, with 11 bases remaining between them. The CDR3 totals 13 residues.

The chain combines TRBV19 with TRBJ1-1; D gene ambiguous. With 7 bases removed from V and 3 bases from J, the gap between germline ends came to 12 bases. The CDR3 covers 13 residues. In germline, CDR1 is LNHDA, CDR2 SQIVND (reference sequence). The CDR3 reads CASTHPRYTEAFF. CDR3 sequence (DNA): TGTGCCAGTACACACCCTAGATACACTGAAGCTTTCTTT.

This sequence joins TRBV28 and TRBJ2-7; TRBD2 matches at 8 bases. CDR3 length: 15 amino acids. V lost 3 bases, J lost 0 bases, and 4 bases stayed unmatched. The germline CDR1 and CDR2 sequences are MDHEN and SYDVKM. CDR3 region: CASSLSGTSSYEQYF. The CDR3, as DNA: TGTGCCAGCAGTTTGTCCGGGACTAGCTCCTACGAGCAGTACTTC.

The V and J genes are TRBV7-2 and TRBJ2-5, with a tentative D call TRBD1 (7 bases). With 3 bases removed from V and 5 bases from J, the gap between germline ends came to 13 bases. CDR3 length: 14 residues. Germline V CDR1 and CDR2: SGHTA, FQGNSA. CDR3 residues: CASSLSRGRETQYF. As DNA, the CDR3 is TGTGCCAGCAGCTTGAGCAGGGGGAGGGAGACCCAGTACTTC.

The genes are TRBV30 and TRBJ2-2, with 12 nucleotides matching TRBD2. CDR1 GTSNPN and CDR2 SVGIG come from the germline V gene (reference sequence). Trimming at V came to 2 bases and at J to 3 bases, leaving 10 bases not matched to a gene. This CDR3 contains 18 residues. The CDR3 sequence: CAWSSRGLAGLHTGELFF. The DNA for the CDR3 is TGTGCCTGGAGTTCCCGCGGACTAGCGGGGCTCCACACCGGGGAGCTGTTTTTT.